This TCR beta chain was identified in a study of T cell responses to AZD1222 COVID-19 vaccine. Study-level results: Mapped onto spike, vaccine-associated CD4 TCRs spanned it and were dominant at 160-218 and 743-854. In the spike-specific TCR repertoire, nearly half reportedly target unmutated variant regions. A mostly white British donor set with more females was recruited, and clonal diversity was possibly underestimated.

Repertoires were generated with immunoSEQ multiplex PCR, while TCRdb's copy carries only in-frame clones and drops some. The data contain 84,000 or so clones, roughly nine tenths of them singletons. Germline lookup yields CDR1 LGHNA and CDR2 YNFKEQ. Trimming removed 0 bases from V and 4 bases from J; junction bases left unmatched: 5. The CDR3 has 15 residues. About this clone: The target antigen is unknown.

This specimen was peripheral blood, taken on day 0 of AZD1222 vaccination. The receptor's source is an adult in good health. The J gene is TRBJ1-2, the V gene TRBV4-2, with 7 positions matching TRBD1. This CDR3 reads CASSQDGAGGYGYTF. The CDR3 region has the DNA TGTGCCAGCAGCCAAGATGGGGCAGGGGGCTATGGCTACACCTTC.